These 27 T cell receptor beta chains came from one sample sequenced in a study of T cell responses to AZD1222 COVID-19 vaccine. Assay: immunoSEQ multiplex PCR; the TCRdb copy retains only in-frame clones and omits some. The data show 130,000 or so clones, approximately 91% seen once. The sequenced sample was peripheral blood, obtained on day 0 of AZD1222 vaccination. The source of these receptors is an adult in good health.

This clone is a singleton in its sample. This chain links TRBV6-6 with TRBJ2-7; 7 bases fit TRBD1. The J segment lost 4 bases and the V segment lost 5 bases, leaving 5 bases of the junction unmatched. CDR1 is MNHNY, CDR2 SVGAGI, per germline (reference sequence). The CDR3 is 13 amino acids. DNA of the CDR3: TGTGCCAGCAGTACAGACAGGGTTTACGAGCAGTACTTC. It encodes CASSTDRVYEQYF.

The rearrangement joins TRBV7-9 to TRBJ1-5, with unresolved D. Trimming left V 5 bases short and J 0 bases short, with 14 bases between. CDR1 is SEHNR, CDR2 FQNEAQ, per germline (reference sequence). The CDR3 runs to 16 residues. CDR3 in DNA: TGTGCCAGCAGCCCCCTCCTGGACGCTAGCAATCAGCCCCAGCATTTT. Protein sequence: CASSPLLDASNQPQHF.

This chain links TRBV12-3 or TRBV12-4 with TRBJ1-1; 7 bases align to TRBD1. The CDR3 is 13 residues long. Losses at the gene ends were 6 bases for V and 4 bases for J; bases not matched to a gene: 5. The chain's CDR3 is CASRPTGLTEAFF. As DNA, the CDR3 is TGTGCCAGCAGGCCGACAGGGCTCACTGAAGCTTTCTTT.

The V gene is TRBV3-1 (or the pseudogene TRBV3-2), the J gene TRBJ2-1; 7 positions agree with TRBD1. The CDR3 covers 14 residues. CDR1 LGHDT and CDR2 YNNKEL come from the germline V gene (reference sequence). V trimming: 4 bases; J trimming: 10 bases; junction bases outside the gene matches: 10. The CDR3 protein is CASSPDRAPGEQFF. CDR3 bases: TGTGCCAGCAGCCCCGACAGGGCCCCGGGCGAGCAGTTCTTC.

The V call is TRBV15, the J call TRBJ2-2; D gene uncertain. The CDR3 spans 12 residues. The germline V gene encodes CDR1 LNHNV and CDR2 YYDKDF (reference sequence). V shed 5 bases and J shed 3 bases, with 4 bases lying between them. The CDR3 region is CATSPYTGELFF. For the CDR3, the DNA is TGTGCCACCAGCCCGTACACCGGGGAGCTGTTTTTT. The full variable domain, with the rest looked up from reference TRBV15 and TRBJ2-2, is DAMVIQNPRYQVTQFGKPVTLSCSQTLNHNVMYWYQQKSSQAPKLLFHYYDKDFNNEADTPDNFQSRRPNTSFCFLDIRSPGLGDTAMYLCATSPYTGELFFGEGSRLTVL.

This rearrangement joins TRBV27 to TRBJ2-1, with D perhaps assigned TRBD1 or TRBD2 (5 bases each). CDR1 is MNHEY and CDR2 is SMNVEV in the germline V gene (reference sequence). The CDR3 has 17 residues. Trimming shortened V by 4 bases and J by 10 bases, and 26 bases separated the two germline ends. The CDR3 loop reads CASSSPGTDRTVKEQFF. The DNA for the CDR3 is TGTGCCAGCAGTTCACCTGGGACGGACCGTACCGTCAAGGAGCAGTTCTTC.

V usage is TRBV5-6 and J usage is TRBJ2-7, with 10 nucleotides matching TRBD1. The CDR3 runs to 16 residues. The germline V gene has CDR1 SGHDT and CDR2 YYEEEE. Trimming took 4 bases from V and 3 from J; bases not matched to a gene: 10. The CDR3 coding sequence is TGTGCCAGCAGCAAGGGACAGGGGATATGGGGCTACGAGCAGTACTTC. This sequence encodes CASSKGQGIWGYEQYF.

The chain combines TRBV18 with TRBJ2-2, with D possibly TRBD1 on 6 matching bases. The V gene's germline CDR1 is KGHSH and CDR2 LQKENI. Trimming took 1 base from V and 8 from J, leaving 14 bases between them. The CDR3 sequence is 15 residues long. The CDR3 DNA is TGTGCCAGCTCACCACTTGGACAGTCTATTGGGGAGCTGTTTTTT. Protein: CASSPLGQSIGELFF.

The J gene is TRBJ2-3, the V gene TRBV19; D call uncertain. V shed 6 bases and J shed 4 bases, with 14 bases lying between them. The CDR3 is 14 residues long. Germline assignment: CDR1 LNHDA and CDR2 SQIVND (reference sequence). The CDR3 loop is CASSHGKKSDTQYF. CDR3 coding DNA: TGTGCCAGTAGCCATGGGAAAAAGTCAGATACGCAGTATTTT. Combining the CDR3 with reference TRBV19 and TRBJ2-3 gives the whole variable domain DGGITQSPKYLFRKEGQNVTLSCEQNLNHDAMYWYRQDPGQGLRLIYYSQIVNDFQKGDIAEGYSVSREKKESFPLTVTSAQKNPTAFYLCASSHGKKSDTQYFGPGTRLTVL.

The rearrangement uses TRBV19 and TRBJ1-1, with D hard to call. Looked up from germline, CDR1 is LNHDA and CDR2 is SQIVND (reference sequence). The CDR3 contains 14 residues. V lost 1 base and J 10 bases, leaving 16 bases between the germline ends. The CDR3 loop reads CASSIAPQPPGAFF. CDR3 in DNA: TGTGCCAGTAGTATAGCGCCTCAACCACCTGGAGCTTTCTTT.

The rearrangement uses TRBV5-1 and TRBJ1-4; perhaps TRBD1 as D (5 bases). V dropped 5 bases and J dropped 4 bases, with 15 bases sitting between them. The CDR3 has 15 residues. CDR1 is SGHRS and CDR2 is YFSETQ in the germline V gene. The CDR3, as DNA: TGCGCCAGCAGGTCGCAGGGACGGAATAATGAAAAACTGTTTTTT. Its protein is CASRSQGRNNEKLFF.

The chain has TRBV24-1 and TRBJ2-7; D is unresolved. Trimming took 3 bases from V and 4 from J, leaving 6 bases between them. The CDR3 sequence is 12 residues long. Germline V gene lookup returns CDR1 KGHDR and CDR2 SFDVKD. CDR3 sequence (DNA): TGTGCCACCAGTGATAACGGTTACGAGCAGTACTTC. Encoded protein: CATSDNGYEQYF.

The chain has TRBV9 and TRBJ1-2; 11 bases align to TRBD1. The trim removed 3 bases at V and 3 bases at J, leaving 10 bases unmatched. CDR3 length: 17 amino acids. Germline assignment: CDR1 SGDLS and CDR2 YYNGEE. Written as DNA, the CDR3 is TGTGCCAGCAGCGACCGGACAGGGGGCGCCCTGGACTATGGCTACACCTTC. This sequence encodes CASSDRTGGALDYGYTF.

A few counts support this clone. This chain links TRBV7-9 with TRBJ2-7; either TRBD1 or TRBD2 may fit D (5 bases each). CDR1 and CDR2 (germline): SEHNR, FQNEAQ (reference sequence). The CDR3 sequence is 16 residues long. Trimming pared 5 bases from V and 6 bases from J, leaving 23 bases between. The CDR3 nucleotides are TGTGCCAGCAGCCAGGGAGAGAGACTCCTGACTGGCGAGCAGTACTTC. Protein product: CASSQGERLLTGEQYF. Full variable domain (missing parts from reference TRBV7-9 and TRBJ2-7): DTGVSQNPRHKITKRGQNVTFRCDPISEHNRLYWYRQTLGQGPEFLTYFQNEAQLEKSRLLSDRFSAERPKGSFSTLEIQRTEQGDSAMYLCASSQGERLLTGEQYFGPGTRLTVT.

The gene calls are TRBV19 and TRBJ2-4; unclear D gene. From germline, CDR1 is LNHDA and CDR2 SQIVND (reference sequence). This CDR3 region has 11 residues. V was trimmed by 1 base and J by 8 bases, leaving 3 bases between them. The CDR3 coding sequence is TGTGCCAGTAGTATAGCAGACATTCAGTACTTC. Protein: CASSIADIQYF.

This clone has just one count. This CDR3 is CASSYVIGDTQYF. CDR3 in DNA: TGTGCCAGCAGTTACGTTATCGGAGATACGCAGTATTTT. The chain couples TRBV6-5 to TRBJ2-3; D remains ambiguous. CDR1 is MNHEY, CDR2 SVGAGI, per germline. The CDR3 runs to 13 residues. Trimming pared 2 bases from V and 5 bases from J, leaving 8 bases between.

The V call is TRBV6-4, the J call TRBJ2-7; the match to TRBD2 covers 15 bases. The CDR3 totals 20 residues. With 11 bases clipped from V and 6 bases from J, the junction kept 26 bases outside the gene matches. Germline V gene sequence: CDR1 MRHNA, CDR2 SNTAGT. CDR3 DNA: TGTGCCGGCCACCTGGACAGGGGGAAAGGAGGGGGACTAGCGGGAGGCGAGCAGTACTTC. Protein: CAGHLDRGKGGGLAGGEQYF.

The CDR3 nucleotides are TGTGCCAGCAGCCGGGCCGGACAGGGGGCGGGTGGCTACACCTTC. Amino acids: CASSRAGQGAGGYTF. The gene calls are TRBV3-1 (or the pseudogene TRBV3-2) and TRBJ1-2; 11 nucleotides line up with TRBD1. After removal of 4 bases from V and 7 bases from J, the junction contained 8 bases not matched to a gene. The CDR3 has 15 amino acids. Germline V gives CDR1 LGHDT, CDR2 YNNKEL (reference sequence).

The chain carries TRBV20-1 and TRBJ2-1, with D tentatively TRBD1 (5 bases). The CDR3 runs 12 residues. V lost 3 bases and J lost 9, with 12 bases in between. Germline V gene lookup returns CDR1 DFQATT and CDR2 SNEGSKA (reference sequence). CDR3 in amino acids: CSASVQVGEQFF. CDR3 nucleotide sequence: TGCAGTGCTAGTGTACAGGTGGGTGAGCAGTTCTTC.

The V call is TRBV18, the J call TRBJ1-1, with TRBD1 as a possible D gene (5 bases). Germline V lookup: CDR1 KGHSH, CDR2 LQKENI. V was clipped by 6 bases and J by 2 bases, with 10 bases between them. The CDR3 is 13 amino acids. The CDR3 loop is CASSFDRNTEAFF. CDR3 bases: TGTGCCAGCTCCTTTGACAGAAACACTGAAGCTTTCTTT.

The genes are TRBV5-8 and TRBJ2-1; 9 bases agree with TRBD1. The germline CDR1 and CDR2 sequences are SGHTS and YDEGEE. V was clipped by 0 bases and J by 0 bases; unmatched bases: 1. The CDR3 extends over 16 amino acids. CDR3 coding DNA: TGTGCCAGCAGCTTGGAACAGGGGGCCTCCTACAATGAGCAGTTCTTC. Protein: CASSLEQGASYNEQFF.

The chain is built from TRBV3-1 (or the pseudogene TRBV3-2) and TRBJ2-7; TRBD2 is a possible D gene (5 bases). Germline V CDR1 and CDR2: LGHDT, YNNKEL (reference sequence). The V and J ends lost 3 bases and 7 bases respectively, with 13 bases between them. The length of the CDR3 is 13 residues. CDR3 protein: CASSHIRPGEQYF. The CDR3 DNA reads TGTGCCAGCAGCCATATTAGGCCGGGGGAGCAGTACTTC.

V usage is TRBV24-1 and J usage is TRBJ2-5; D assignment may be TRBD1 or TRBD2 (5 bases each). Between the trimmed V and J ends, which lost 6 bases and 5 bases, there was a span of 15 bases. The CDR3 contains 14 residues. Germline-derived CDR1 and CDR2 are KGHDR and SFDVKD. CDR3 loop: CATSRDPAQETQYF. CDR3 coding DNA: TGTGCCACCAGTAGGGACCCTGCCCAGGAGACCCAGTACTTC.

The chain has TRBV27 and TRBJ2-3, with 7 bases that match TRBD1. V dropped 6 bases and J dropped 6; count of bases not matched to a gene: 6. CDR1 MNHEY and CDR2 SMNVEV come from the germline V gene (reference sequence). The CDR3 sequence is 13 residues long. The CDR3: CASRVTGLDTQYF. In nucleotides, the CDR3 is TGTGCCAGCAGAGTGACAGGGCTTGATACGCAGTATTTT.

This rearrangement joins TRBV27 to TRBJ2-2, with D maybe TRBD2 (5 bases). The CDR3 is 13 amino acids. Deletions cut 5 bases from V and 3 bases from J, with 7 bases between. CDR1 is MNHEY, CDR2 SMNVEV, per germline (reference sequence). The CDR3 spells CASSLGDTGELFF. Written as DNA, the CDR3 is TGTGCCAGCAGTCTCGGGGACACCGGGGAGCTGTTTTTT.

The chain is built from TRBV24-1 and TRBJ2-1; either TRBD1 or TRBD2 may fit D (5 bases each). Germline values: CDR1 KGHDR, CDR2 SFDVKD. V was trimmed by 5 bases and J by 10 bases, leaving 11 bases between them. The CDR3 extends over 12 amino acids. As DNA, the CDR3 is TGTGCCACCAGTGGGTGGGACGGAGAGCAGTTCTTC. Translated, it gives CATSGWDGEQFF.

The chain uses TRBV7-2 and TRBJ1-1, with a possible D match to TRBD1 (5 bases). Per germline, CDR1 SGHTA and CDR2 FQGNSA. The CDR3 covers 13 residues. Trimming left V 5 bases short and J 5 bases short, with 12 bases between. In DNA form, the CDR3 reads TGTGCCAGCAGCCGCAGGGAGGCGACTGAAGCTTTCTTT. This encodes CASSRREATEAFF.